This T cell receptor beta chain came from a study of T cell repertoires in cytomegalovirus infection (dated by TCRdb to the late 2010s). Some background on the complete study: The HLA type of each donor mattered for the analysis, because public TCR beta signatures pointed to carriage of CMV infection along with the matching HLA type. Study-wide conclusions, independent of this receptor: The ex vivo response was dominated by HLA-C-restricted CMV-specific TCR beta clonotypes, which also provided the single most frequent clonotype in two of eight donors. Cumulative frequency of public TCR beta family members discriminated carriers of CMV infection plus the relevant HLA type in this cohort and an independent 352-donor cohort.

Only a few counts were recorded for this clonotype. Its binding antigen is unknown. No base quality values were provided; no much bigger clone lies one nucleotide off. Reads for this sample came from an Illumina HiSeq 1500. TCRdb reworked the public reads: Q25 trimming with fastp, MiXCR clone assembly, productive beta chains retained. Entries are consolidated by CDR3 protein sequence, retaining the most common genes and DNA. The sample table shows 250,000 to 300,000 distinct CDR3 sequences, and around 15% are seen once. In total, the top ten clones hold roughly 9.7% of the sample. The CDR3 covers 15 residues, taking in both the cysteine and the phenylalanine. Only the CDR3 region is kept as DNA, spanning 45 bases read in frame from base 1. V lost 2 bases and J lost 4 bases, and the count of bases not matched to a germline gene is 6. CDR1 and CDR2 (SGHDT, YYEEEE) derive from the germline V gene.

The sequenced sample was PBMCs. Recombination connected TRBV5-6 to TRBJ2-7; a stretch of 10 junction bases matches TRBD2. The receptor was isolated from a human donor in good health (CMV status not recorded). Some clones in this sample may be carry-over from other donors' samples. The DNA sequence is TGTGCCAGCAGCTTTCGGGCTAGCGGGAGTTACGAGCAGTACTTC. Its coded protein is CASSFRASGSYEQYF.